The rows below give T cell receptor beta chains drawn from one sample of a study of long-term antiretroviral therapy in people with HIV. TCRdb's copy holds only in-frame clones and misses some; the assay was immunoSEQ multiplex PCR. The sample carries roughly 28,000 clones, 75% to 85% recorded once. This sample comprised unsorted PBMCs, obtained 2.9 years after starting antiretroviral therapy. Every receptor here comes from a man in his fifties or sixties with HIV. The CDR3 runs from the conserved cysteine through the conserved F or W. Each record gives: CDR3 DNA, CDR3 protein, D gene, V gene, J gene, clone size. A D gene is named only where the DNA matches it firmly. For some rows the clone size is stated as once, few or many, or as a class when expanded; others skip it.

cdr3_nt: TGTGCCAGCAGTTTTGGACAGGAGCAGTTCTTC; cdr3_aa: CASSFGQEQFF; d_call: .; v_call: TRBV6-5; j_call: TRBJ2-1; clone_size: .
cdr3_nt: TGTGCCAGCAGCGCGGGGGGGTACGAGCAGTACTTC; cdr3_aa: CASSAGGYEQYF; d_call: TRBD2; v_call: TRBV9; j_call: TRBJ2-7; clone_size: once
cdr3_nt: TGTGCCAGTAGTCCTTACGGCACCCCAAGGAGCAATCAGCCCCAGCATTTT; cdr3_aa: CASSPYGTPRSNQPQHF; d_call: .; v_call: TRBV19; j_call: TRBJ1-5; clone_size: .
cdr3_nt: TGTGCCAGTAGGCCTAGCGGCGGGGAGCTGTTTTTT; cdr3_aa: CASRPSGGELFF; d_call: TRBD2; v_call: TRBV19; j_call: TRBJ2-2; clone_size: .
cdr3_nt: TGTGCCAGCAGCTTAGAATGGGATCAGCAGTTCTTC; cdr3_aa: CASSLEWDQQFF; d_call: .; v_call: TRBV7-8; j_call: TRBJ2-1; clone_size: .
cdr3_nt: TGTGCCAGCAGCAATTCACCCCTCCACTTT; cdr3_aa: CASSNSPLHF; d_call: .; v_call: TRBV21-1; j_call: TRBJ1-6; clone_size: .
cdr3_nt: TGTGCCAGCAGCTCTCCGGGGGTTCCGATTAGCACAGATACGCAGTATTTT; cdr3_aa: CASSSPGVPISTDTQYF; d_call: .; v_call: TRBV7-8; j_call: TRBJ2-3; clone_size: .
cdr3_nt: TGTGCCAGCAGCTTAGTAGGACGACTAGCAAGGACCGGGGAGCTGTTTTTT; cdr3_aa: CASSLVGRLARTGELFF; d_call: TRBD2; v_call: TRBV7-2; j_call: TRBJ2-2; clone_size: .
cdr3_nt: TGTGCCAGCTCACCGGGACAGGGAGGATATGGCTACACCTTC; cdr3_aa: CASSPGQGGYGYTF; d_call: TRBD1; v_call: TRBV18; j_call: TRBJ1-2; clone_size: .
cdr3_nt: TGTGCCAGCAGCTTAGAAGTAATGACCTTC; cdr3_aa: CASSLEVMTF; d_call: .; v_call: TRBV7-9; j_call: TRBJ1-2; clone_size: .